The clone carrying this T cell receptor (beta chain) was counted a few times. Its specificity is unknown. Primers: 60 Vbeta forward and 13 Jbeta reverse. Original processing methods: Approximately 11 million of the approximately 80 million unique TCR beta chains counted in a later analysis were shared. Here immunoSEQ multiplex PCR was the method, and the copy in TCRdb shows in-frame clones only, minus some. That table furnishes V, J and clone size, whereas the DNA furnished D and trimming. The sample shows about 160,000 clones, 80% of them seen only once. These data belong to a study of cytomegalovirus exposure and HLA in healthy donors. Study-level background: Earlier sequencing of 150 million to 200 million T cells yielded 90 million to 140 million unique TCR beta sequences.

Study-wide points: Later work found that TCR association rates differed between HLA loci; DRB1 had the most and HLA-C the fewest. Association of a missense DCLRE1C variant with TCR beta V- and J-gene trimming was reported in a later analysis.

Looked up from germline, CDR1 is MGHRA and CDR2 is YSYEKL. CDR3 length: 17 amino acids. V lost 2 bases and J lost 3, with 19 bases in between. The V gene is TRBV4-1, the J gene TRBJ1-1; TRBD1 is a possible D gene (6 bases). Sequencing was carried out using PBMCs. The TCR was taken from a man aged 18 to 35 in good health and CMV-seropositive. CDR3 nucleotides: TGCGCCAGCAGCCAACCCGGAATGGGGGCCGGTCACACTGAAGCTTTCTTT. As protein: CASSQPGMGAGHTEAFF.